Presented here are 29 T cell receptor beta chains from one specimen sequenced in a study of cytomegalovirus exposure and HLA in healthy donors. 60 Vbeta and 13 Jbeta primers were used in PCR. Libraries were prepared by immunoSEQ multiplex PCR; TCRdb keeps only in-frame clonotypes and omits some of them. In the table there are 200,000 or so clones, around 77% of which are singletons. The sequenced material came from PBMCs. Receptors originate from a woman in her 30s in good health and CMV-seronegative.

The gene calls are TRBV9 and TRBJ2-3, with D perhaps matching TRBD2 (7 bases). Germline V CDR1 and CDR2: SGDLS, YYNGEE. The germline V and J ends were trimmed by 6 bases and 2 bases, with 13 bases remaining between them. The CDR3 sequence is 14 residues long. The CDR3 nucleotides are TGTGCCAGCAACGGGGGGCACCCCACAGATACGCAGTATTTT. This codes for CASNGGHPTDTQYF.

This clone appeared a single time. V and J are TRBV5-5 and TRBJ1-5, with D tentatively TRBD1 (6 bases). V was cut by 4 bases and J by 0 bases, with 11 bases left in between. The V gene's germline CDR1 is SGHKS and CDR2 YYEKEE (reference sequence). The length of the CDR3 is 15 residues. The CDR3 DNA reads TGTGCCAGCAGCCCTCAGGGGTATAGCAATCAGCCCCAGCATTTT. Its protein product is CASSPQGYSNQPQHF. Filled out from reference TRBV5-5 and TRBJ1-5, the complete variable domain reads DAGVTQSPTHLIKTRGQQVTLRCSPISGHKSVSWYQQVLGQGPQFIFQYYEKEERGRGNFPDRFSARQFPNYSSELNVNALLLGDSALYLCASSPQGYSNQPQHFGDGTRLSIL.

This chain connects TRBV27 to TRBJ1-2; a weak D match, TRBD1 (5 bases). Trimming cost V 3 bases and J 1 base, with 12 bases left between them. The CDR3 runs to 15 residues. CDR1 is MNHEY and CDR2 is SMNVEV in the germline V gene (reference sequence). This chain's CDR3 is CASSFTRTFNYGYTF. The DNA of the CDR3 is TGTGCCAGCAGTTTCACCCGGACATTTAACTATGGCTACACCTTC.

The chain couples TRBV7-9 to TRBJ2-1, with a weak D call TRBD1 (5 bases). The CDR3 loop spans 14 amino acids. Trimming removed 11 bases from V and 3 bases from J, with 17 bases in between. Looked up from germline, CDR1 is SEHNR and CDR2 is FQNEAQ (reference sequence). CDR3: CAALGADSYNEQFF. The CDR3 coding sequence is TGTGCCGCCCTGGGCGCCGACAGCTACAATGAGCAGTTCTTC.

The genes are TRBV5-6 and TRBJ2-5, with D possibly TRBD2 on 5 matching bases. The germline V gene has CDR1 SGHDT and CDR2 YYEEEE. Trimming left V 3 bases short and J 0 bases short, with 18 bases between. CDR3 length: 17 amino acids. CDR3 nucleotide sequence: TGTGCCAGCAGCTCTAGCCCCGGACTCACTTACCAAGAGACCCAGTACTTC. Translated: CASSSSPGLTYQETQYF.

The rearrangement uses TRBV9 and TRBJ2-2; TRBD2 aligns across 8 bases. Germline loops: CDR1 SGDLS, CDR2 YYNGEE. This CDR3 region has 17 residues. J gave up 5 bases and V 0 bases, and 9 bases lay outside the gene matches. The CDR3 DNA reads as TGTGCCAGCAGCGTAGTGAGCGGGAGCGGGATAACCGGGGAGCTGTTTTTT. Its protein product is CASSVVSGSGITGELFF.

The chain employs TRBV19 and TRBJ2-2; D is perhaps TRBD1 (6 bases). The CDR3 has 16 residues. The germline V gene has CDR1 LNHDA and CDR2 SQIVND (reference sequence). Between the trimmed V and J ends, which lost 7 bases and 4 bases, there was a span of 19 bases. CDR3 in DNA: TGTGCCAGTACCTTACTCCCCGGGACATCCACCGGGGAGCTGTTTTTT. Encoded protein: CASTLLPGTSTGELFF.

This sequence joins TRBV7-9 and TRBJ1-1, with D unresolved. The germline V and J ends were trimmed by 5 bases and 4 bases, with 11 bases remaining between them. Germline values: CDR1 SEHNR, CDR2 FQNEAQ (reference sequence). The CDR3 is 13 amino acids. The DNA for the CDR3 is TGTGCCAGCAGCGTCAGAGGGCTCACTGAAGCTTTCTTT. As protein: CASSVRGLTEAFF.

This clone has a handful of counts. The chain has TRBV19 and TRBJ1-4; D not resolved. The CDR3 spans 12 residues. Germline V gives CDR1 LNHDA, CDR2 SQIVND (reference sequence). Trimming removed 6 bases from V and 8 bases from J, with 10 bases in between. The CDR3 loop is CASRPSGEKLFF. The CDR3 DNA reads as TGTGCCAGTAGACCCTCGGGGGAAAAACTGTTTTTT.

This chain links TRBV29-1 with TRBJ2-2, with TRBD2 matching over 10 bases. CDR1 SQVTM and CDR2 ANQGSEA come from the germline V gene. The CDR3 runs to 17 residues. J was trimmed by 6 bases and V by 6 bases; bases with no gene match: 16. The CDR3 region is CSVGLLAGEVVPGELFF. CDR3 nucleotide sequence: TGCAGCGTAGGGCTCCTAGCGGGAGAGGTTGTCCCCGGGGAGCTGTTTTTT.

This chain joins TRBV9 and TRBJ1-1; D unclear. CDR1 and CDR2 (germline): SGDLS, YYNGEE. V lost 2 bases to trimming and J lost 7 bases, with 12 bases between them. The CDR3 length is 13 residues. CDR3 sequence reads: CASSVAPESEAFF. For the CDR3, the DNA is TGTGCCAGCAGCGTCGCTCCGGAGAGTGAAGCTTTCTTT.

The table lists this clone with a few counts. The chain combines TRBV7-9 with TRBJ2-3; no clear D. The germline V and J ends were trimmed by 1 base and 5 bases, with 7 bases remaining between them. Germline V lookup: CDR1 SEHNR, CDR2 FQNEAQ (reference sequence). CDR3 length: 13 residues. Here the CDR3 reads CASSLVYGDTQYF. DNA for the CDR3: TGTGCCAGCAGCTTAGTGTACGGAGATACGCAGTATTTT. The full variable domain, its missing parts supplied by reference TRBV7-9 and TRBJ2-3, is DTGVSQNPRHKITKRGQNVTFRCDPISEHNRLYWYRQTLGQGPEFLTYFQNEAQLEKSRLLSDRFSAERPKGSFSTLEIQRTEQGDSAMYLCASSLVYGDTQYFGPGTRLTVL.

V is TRBV25-1 and J is TRBJ2-3; 9 positions agree with TRBD1. V trimming: 3 bases; J trimming: 4 bases; junction bases outside the gene matches: 8. The CDR3 contains 16 residues. Germline lookup yields CDR1 MGHDK and CDR2 SYGVNS. CDR3 region: CASSDPDRGLSDTQYF. CDR3 in DNA: TGTGCCAGCAGTGACCCGGACAGGGGTCTGTCAGATACGCAGTATTTT.

The chain combines TRBV5-4 with TRBJ1-2; tentative D call: TRBD1 (5 bases). The CDR3 totals 12 residues. Trimming took 1 base from V and 5 from J, leaving 6 bases between them. Germline CDR1 and CDR2: SGHNT and YYREEE (reference sequence). The CDR3 DNA follows: TGTGCCAGCAGCTTGCCAGGGTATGGCTACACCTTC. Its protein product is CASSLPGYGYTF.

CDR3 protein: CASSWGRSEQYF. The CDR3 DNA sequence: TGTGCCAGCAGCTGGGGGAGGTCCGAGCAGTACTTC. This chain connects TRBV5-6 to TRBJ2-7, with TRBD2 as a possible D gene (6 bases). Trimming took 3 bases from V and 6 from J, leaving 10 bases between them. Germline CDR1 is SGHDT and CDR2 is YYEEEE. This CDR3 has 12 residues.

This chain's CDR3 is CASSPTPLGPLAGVEDEQYF. The DNA for the CDR3 is TGTGCCAGCAGCCCCACCCCCCTAGGGCCACTAGCGGGGGTAGAGGACGAGCAGTACTTC. The chain combines TRBV9 with TRBJ2-7; 11 bases are shared with TRBD2. The CDR3 is made up of 20 amino acids. The trim removed 4 bases at V and 5 bases at J, leaving 23 bases unmatched. Germline lookup yields CDR1 SGDLS and CDR2 YYNGEE. The full variable domain, its missing parts supplied by reference TRBV9 and TRBJ2-7, is DSGVTQTPKHLITATGQRVTLRCSPRSGDLSVYWYQQSLDQGLQFLIQYYNGEERAKGNILERFSAQQFPDLHSELNLSSLELGDSALYFCASSPTPLGPLAGVEDEQYFGPGTRLTVT.

The rearrangement uses TRBV2 and TRBJ2-1; 16 bases align to TRBD2. V shed 6 bases and J 3 bases; nucleotides not matched to a gene: 5. The germline V gene encodes CDR1 SNHLY and CDR2 FYNNEI. The CDR3 spans 17 residues. This CDR3 reads CASRGTSGGDHYNEQFF. Written as DNA, the CDR3 is TGTGCCAGCAGGGGGACTAGCGGGGGGGACCACTACAATGAGCAGTTCTTC.

Regarding this clone: Other DNA sequences in this specimen translate into the identical CDR3. The genes are TRBV5-1 and TRBJ2-7; 9 bases are shared with TRBD1. CDR3 length equals 15 residues. Germline assignment: CDR1 SGHRS and CDR2 YFSETQ. J lost 0 bases, V lost 4 bases, and 5 bases had no gene match. CDR3 sequence (DNA): TGCGCCAGCAGCCTGGGACAGGGAATCTCCTACGAGCAGTACTTC. Amino acid sequence: CASSLGQGISYEQYF.

This clone was counted a single time. In nucleotides, the CDR3 is TGCGCCAGCAGCTTGGTACGGGAGGGCCTTGGCACAGATACGCAGTATTTT. Its translation is CASSLVREGLGTDTQYF. This rearrangement joins TRBV5-1 to TRBJ2-3; 8 bases align to TRBD2. CDR3 length equals 17 residues. CDR1 SGHRS and CDR2 YFSETQ come from the germline V gene. Unmatched junction bases numbered 7, after V lost 0 bases and J lost 1 base.

Regarding this clone: One end of the junction fails to match germline, which may point to a read error. The chain links TRBV7-9 to TRBJ2-7; 14 nucleotides line up with TRBD2. The CDR3 spans 19 residues. The germline V gene encodes CDR1 SEHNR and CDR2 FQNEAQ (reference sequence). This chain's CDR3 is CSSSSGTSGGPGGAYEQYF. For the CDR3, the DNA is TGTTCCAGCAGCTCTGGGACTAGCGGGGGACCAGGTGGAGCCTACGAGCAGTACTTC.

The V gene is TRBV7-6, the J gene TRBJ1-2; D might be TRBD1 (6 bases). The V gene's germline CDR1 is SGHVS and CDR2 FNYEAQ. The germline V and J ends were trimmed by 2 bases and 3 bases, with 10 bases remaining between them. This CDR3 is built from 14 residues. CDR3 amino acids: CASSLNPGDYGYTF. The DNA for the CDR3 is TGTGCCAGCAGCTTAAATCCAGGGGACTATGGCTACACCTTC.

This rearrangement joins TRBV5-4 to TRBJ1-1; D might be TRBD1 (5 bases). This CDR3 is 14 amino acids long. Germline CDR1 is SGHNT and CDR2 is YYREEE (reference sequence). The germline V and J ends were trimmed by 3 bases and 2 bases, with 11 bases remaining between them. CDR3: CASSSVRENTEAFF. The CDR3 coding sequence is TGTGCCAGCAGCTCTGTCAGGGAAAACACTGAAGCTTTCTTT.

The chain recombines TRBV19 with TRBJ2-2; TRBD2 is a possible D gene (5 bases). The length of the CDR3 is 16 residues. V shed 4 bases and J shed 4 bases, with 16 bases lying between them. Germline assignment: CDR1 LNHDA and CDR2 SQIVND (reference sequence). CDR3 amino acids: CASSKSIPEGTGELFF. CDR3 coding DNA: TGTGCCAGTAGTAAATCAATCCCCGAGGGCACCGGGGAGCTGTTTTTT.

This clone was seen only a few times. This sequence joins TRBV7-9 and TRBJ1-1; maybe TRBD1 (6 bases). Trimming cost V 5 bases and J 0 bases, with 13 bases left between them. The V gene's germline CDR1 is SEHNR and CDR2 FQNEAQ (reference sequence). The CDR3 length is 15 residues. The CDR3 nucleotides read TGTGCCAGCAGCCCGTATAGGGGGATGAACACTGAAGCTTTCTTT. Protein: CASSPYRGMNTEAFF.

This chain joins TRBV5-1 and TRBJ2-1; 7 positions match TRBD2. V lost 0 bases and J lost 9; bases outside the gene matches: 3. Per germline, CDR1 SGHRS and CDR2 YFSETQ. There are 13 residues in the CDR3. The CDR3 DNA is TGCGCCAGCAGCTTGGAAGGCGGGAGTGAGCAGTTCTTC. Translated: CASSLEGGSEQFF.

V is TRBV12-5 and J is TRBJ1-1, with TRBD1 matching 8 bases. CDR3 length: 13 residues. J lost 11 bases, V lost 2 bases, and 7 bases had no gene match. CDR1 is LGHNT and CDR2 is FRNRAP in the germline V gene. The CDR3 loop is CASGLWQGAQAFF. The CDR3 DNA is TGTGCTAGTGGTTTGTGGCAGGGGGCGCAGGCTTTCTTT.

This clone showed up just a few times. The chain has TRBV19 and TRBJ1-4, with a weak D call TRBD1 (6 bases). The CDR3 has 16 residues. Germline loops: CDR1 LNHDA, CDR2 SQIVND (reference sequence). Trimming took 0 bases from V and 10 from J, leaving 18 bases between them. Here the CDR3 reads CASSIDARGARIKLFF. CDR3 nucleotides: TGTGCCAGTAGTATAGACGCTCGGGGGGCGAGGATAAAACTGTTTTTT. Complete variable domain (other parts from reference TRBV19 and TRBJ1-4): DGGITQSPKYLFRKEGQNVTLSCEQNLNHDAMYWYRQDPGQGLRLIYYSQIVNDFQKGDIAEGYSVSREKKESFPLTVTSAQKNPTAFYLCASSIDARGARIKLFFGSGTQLSVL.

The chain uses TRBV7-9 and TRBJ1-2, with a tentative D call TRBD1 (6 bases). V gave up 5 bases and J gave up 2 bases, with 15 bases separating them. The CDR3 consists of 15 residues. Germline CDR1 reads SEHNR; CDR2 reads FQNEAQ (reference sequence). CDR3 nucleotide sequence: TGTGCCAGCAGCCGGGAGGGGGTAGGAAACTATGGCTACACCTTC. This gives the protein CASSREGVGNYGYTF.

About this clone itself: Mismatch with germline at one junction end may stem from a read error. The rearrangement links TRBV5-1 to TRBJ2-7; the match to TRBD2 covers 9 bases. The CDR3 contains 14 residues. The germline V gene has CDR1 SGHRS and CDR2 YFSETQ. The CDR3 bases are TGCGCCAGCAGCGAGGCACCCACTAGCGGGCCCAGCCACTTC. This translates into CASSEAPTSGPSHF.